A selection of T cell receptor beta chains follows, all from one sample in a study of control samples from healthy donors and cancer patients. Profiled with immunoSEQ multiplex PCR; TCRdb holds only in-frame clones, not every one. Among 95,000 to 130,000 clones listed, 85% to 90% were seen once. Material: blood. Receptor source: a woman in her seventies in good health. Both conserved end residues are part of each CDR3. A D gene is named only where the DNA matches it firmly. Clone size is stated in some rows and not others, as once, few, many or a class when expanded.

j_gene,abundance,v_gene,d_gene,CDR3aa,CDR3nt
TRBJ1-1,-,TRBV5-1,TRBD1,CASSGGQGDRLDTEAFF,TGCGCCAGCAGCGGCGGACAGGGCGATCGGTTGGACACTGAAGCTTTCTTT
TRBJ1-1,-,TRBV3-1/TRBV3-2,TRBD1,CASSQAGTGGSLAFF,TGTGCCAGCAGCCAGGCCGGGACAGGGGGCTCGTTAGCTTTCTTT
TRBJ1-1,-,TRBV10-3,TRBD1,CAISEGQGEYTEAFF,TGTGCCATCAGTGAGGGACAGGGGGAATACACTGAAGCTTTCTTT
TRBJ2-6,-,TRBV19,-,CASSKQGLGANVLTF,TGTGCCAGTAGTAAACAAGGGTTGGGGGCCAACGTCCTGACTTTC
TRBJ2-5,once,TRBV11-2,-,CASARGTYKETQYF,TGTGCCAGCGCTCGCGGGACATATAAAGAGACCCAGTACTTC
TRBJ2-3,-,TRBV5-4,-,CASSLGGGTDTQYF,TGTGCCAGCAGCTTGGGAGGGGGCACAGATACGCAGTATTTT
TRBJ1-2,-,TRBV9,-,CASSVETGYGYTF,TGTGCCAGCAGCGTAGAAACAGGGTATGGCTACACCTTC
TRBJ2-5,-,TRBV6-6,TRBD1,CASTPTGGETQYF,TGTGCCAGCACCCCGACAGGGGGAGAGACCCAGTACTTC
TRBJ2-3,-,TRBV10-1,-,CASSELPTDTQYF,TGCGCCAGCAGTGAATTGCCGACCGATACGCAGTATTTT
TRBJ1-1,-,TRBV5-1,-,CASSLRPGTNTEAFF,TGCGCCAGCAGCTTGAGGCCAGGGACAAACACTGAAGCTTTCTTT
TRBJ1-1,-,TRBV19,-,CASSNGRWPMNTEAFF,TGTGCCAGTAGTAATGGCCGGTGGCCCATGAACACTGAAGCTTTCTTT
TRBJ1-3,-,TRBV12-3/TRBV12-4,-,CASSPGRVDTIYF,TGTGCCAGCAGTCCAGGGAGGGTGGACACCATATATTTT
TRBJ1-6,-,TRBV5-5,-,CASSPGTSNSPLHF,TGTGCCAGCAGCCCCGGGACGTCGAATTCACCCCTCCACTTT
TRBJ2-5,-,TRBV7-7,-,CASSPGSSETQYF,TGTGCCAGCAGCCCCGGGTCGTCGGAGACCCAGTACTTC
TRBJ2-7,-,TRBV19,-,CASSLSGRGYEQYF,TGTGCCAGTAGTCTTTCAGGGAGAGGATACGAGCAGTACTTC
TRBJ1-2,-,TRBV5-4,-,CASSRDIYGYTF,TGTGCCAGCAGCAGGGACATCTATGGCTACACCTTC
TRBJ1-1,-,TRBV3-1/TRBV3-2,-,CASRSTENTEAFF,TGTGCCAGCAGGTCAACGGAGAACACTGAAGCTTTCTTT
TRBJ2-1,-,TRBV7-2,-,CASSLSPALGHEQFF,TGTGCCAGCAGCTTATCCCCAGCTTTGGGACATGAGCAGTTCTTC
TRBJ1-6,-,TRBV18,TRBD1,CASSIEAGGGPLHF,TGTGCCAGCTCAATCGAGGCAGGGGGCGGCCCCCTCCACTTT
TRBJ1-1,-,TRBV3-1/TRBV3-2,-,CASSQVLGGGEAFF,TGTGCCAGCAGCCAAGTTTTAGGGGGTGGTGAAGCTTTCTTT
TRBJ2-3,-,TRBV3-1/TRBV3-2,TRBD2,CASSQEVAGGTQYF,TGTGCCAGCAGCCAAGAAGTAGCGGGGGGTACGCAGTATTTT
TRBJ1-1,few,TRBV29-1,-,CSVVVVNTEAFF,TGCAGCGTTGTGGTCGTGAACACTGAAGCTTTCTTT
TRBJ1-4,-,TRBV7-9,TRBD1,CASSSGQGVEKLFF,TGTGCCAGCAGTTCGGGACAGGGGGTTGAAAAACTGTTTTTT
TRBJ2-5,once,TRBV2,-,CASQGGSETQYF,TGTGCCAGCCAGGGGGGATCGGAGACCCAGTACTTC
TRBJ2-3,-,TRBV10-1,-,CASRQGGSTDTQYF,TGCGCCAGCAGGCAGGGTGGGAGCACAGATACGCAGTATTTT
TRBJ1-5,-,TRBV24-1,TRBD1,CATSDRQGGQPQHF,TGTGCCACCAGTGACAGACAGGGCGGTCAGCCCCAGCATTTT
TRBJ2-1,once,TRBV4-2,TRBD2,CASSQVGASGSSSYNEQFF,TGTGCCAGCAGCCAAGTCGGGGCTAGCGGGTCGAGCTCCTACAATGAGCAGTTCTTC
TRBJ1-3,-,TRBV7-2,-,CASSYGGSGNTIYF,TGTGCCAGCAGCTATGGGGGCTCTGGAAACACCATATATTTT
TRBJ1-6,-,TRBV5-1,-,CASSLSGVSSPLHF,TGCGCCAGCAGCTTGTCAGGGGTAAGTTCACCCCTCCACTTT
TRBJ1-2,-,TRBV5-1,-,CASSLGGGAQHYGYTF,TGCGCCAGCAGCTTGGGAGGTGGGGCGCAGCACTATGGCTACACCTTC
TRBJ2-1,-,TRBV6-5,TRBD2,CASTPTSGSYNEQFF,TGTGCCAGCACCCCTACTAGCGGCTCCTACAATGAGCAGTTCTTC
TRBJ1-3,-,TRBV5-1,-,CASSYSGGTSGNTIYF,TGCGCCAGCAGCTACTCCGGGGGAACATCTGGAAACACCATATATTTT
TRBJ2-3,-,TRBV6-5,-,CASTPPGLDTQYF,TGTGCCAGCACCCCCCCGGGGTTGGATACGCAGTATTTT
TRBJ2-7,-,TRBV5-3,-,CARSLRDPGGEQYF,TGTGCCAGAAGCTTGAGGGACCCCGGCGGGGAGCAGTACTTC
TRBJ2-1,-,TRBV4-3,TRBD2,CASSISGTTYNEQFF,TGCGCCAGCAGCATTAGCGGGACGACGTACAATGAGCAGTTCTTC
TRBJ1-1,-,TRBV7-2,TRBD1,CASSFGTGARTAFF,TGTGCCAGCAGCTTTGGTACAGGGGCTAGGACTGCTTTCTTT
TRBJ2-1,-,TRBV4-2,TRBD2,CASSQETSGAYNEQFF,TGTGCCAGCAGCCAGGAAACTAGCGGGGCCTACAATGAGCAGTTCTTC
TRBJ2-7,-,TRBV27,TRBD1,CASSPSGQGLAYEQYF,TGTGCCAGCAGTCCGTCGGGACAGGGTTTGGCCTACGAGCAGTACTTC
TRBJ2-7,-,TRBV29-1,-,CSVESRTDPVTQYF,TGCAGCGTCGAGTCTAGGACCGACCCGGTCACGCAGTACTTC
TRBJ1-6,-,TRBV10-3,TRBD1,CAINTGQGMNSPLHF,TGTGCCATCAATACGGGACAGGGTATGAATTCACCCCTCCACTTT
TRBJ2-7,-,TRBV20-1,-,CSAVLYEQYF,TGCAGTGCCGTCCTCTACGAGCAGTACTTC
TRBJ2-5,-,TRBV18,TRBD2,CASSPLLARPQETQYF,TGTGCCAGCTCACCGCTACTAGCGCGGCCCCAAGAGACCCAGTACTTC
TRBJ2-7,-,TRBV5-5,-,CASSLGQTGYEQYF,TGTGCCAGCAGCTTGGGACAGACAGGCTACGAGCAGTACTTC
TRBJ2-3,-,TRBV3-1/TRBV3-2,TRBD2,CASSQVGAGGGYTDTQYF,TGTGCCAGCAGCCAAGTGGGTGCGGGCGGGGGTTACACAGATACGCAGTATTTT
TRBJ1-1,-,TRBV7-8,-,CASSFAPPRWGRTEAFF,TGTGCCAGCAGCTTCGCTCCCCCCCGATGGGGGCGCACTGAAGCTTTCTTT
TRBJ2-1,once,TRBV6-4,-,CASSAELAPYNEQFF,TGTGCCAGCAGCGCTGAGCTAGCGCCCTACAATGAGCAGTTCTTC
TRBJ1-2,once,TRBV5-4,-,CASSSDSLYGYTF,TGTGCCAGCAGCTCCGACAGCCTCTATGGCTACACCTTC
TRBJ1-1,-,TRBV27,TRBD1,CASRGTVANTEAFF,TGTGCCAGCAGAGGGACAGTCGCGAACACCGAAGCTTTCTTT
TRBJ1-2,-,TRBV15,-,CATSRRQNYGYTF,TGTGCCACCAGCAGACGGCAGAACTATGGCTACACCTTC
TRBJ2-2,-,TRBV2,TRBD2,CASSVLAGLNTGELFF,TGTGCCAGCAGTGTATTAGCGGGGTTGAACACCGGGGAGCTGTTTTTT
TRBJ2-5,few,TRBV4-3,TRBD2,CASSQERGGAETQYF,TGCGCCAGCAGCCAAGAGCGGGGGGGCGCAGAGACCCAGTACTTC
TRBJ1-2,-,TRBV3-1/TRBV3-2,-,CASRQGLDYGYTF,TGTGCCAGCAGGCAGGGCTTGGACTATGGCTACACCTTC
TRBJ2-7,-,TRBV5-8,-,CASSLGELKEQYF,TGTGCCAGCAGCTTGGGGGAGTTAAAAGAGCAGTACTTC
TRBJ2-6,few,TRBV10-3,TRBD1,CAIGQGAAGANVLTF,TGTGCCATCGGACAGGGGGCTGCTGGGGCCAACGTCCTGACTTTC